This TCR beta chain comes out of a study of tumor-infiltrating lymphocytes in primary liver carcinoma. Study-wide context: Tumor staging was T1-T3 N0M0; sizes spanned roughly 4.2 to 10 cm across. Study observations and caveats: Blood fell significantly below tumors in its top-250-clone fraction (p = 0.039).

This clonotype was picked up one time. Its antigen remains unidentified. From unsorted bulk tissue weighing about 20-32 mg, DNA and RNA were co-extracted. Chronic HBV infection was present, with no prior treatment. Priming with a constant-region primer yielded TCR beta cDNA from approximately 500 ng total RNA. Three nested multiplex PCR rounds, a slightly modified ARM-PCR, produced the libraries for TCR beta. TCRdb re-derived calls from the multiplex PCR reads in MiXCR, one entry per CDR3 protein. Of roughly 80,000 distinct CDR3 sequences in the sample, 69% were seen once. The receptor comes from a man aged 40-49 years with primary liver carcinoma and hepatitis B virus infection. Source material: tumor-adjacent normal liver tissue.

CDR3 coding DNA: TGTGCCAGCAGTTACCGGACTAGCGAGGAGGAGCAGTTCTTC. Translating gives CASSYRTSEEEQFF. J is TRBJ2-1 and V is TRBV6-2 or TRBV6-3; 9 bases are shared with TRBD2. The germline CDR1 and CDR2 sequences are MNHEY and SVGEGT. Losses at the gene ends were 2 bases for V and 10 bases for J; bases not matched to a gene: 6. CDR3 length equals 14 residues.